This TCR beta chain comes out of a study of shared clonotypes between healthy human individuals. Naive-designated CD8 cells lacked CD45RO, were positively enriched for CCR7, and omitted terminally differentiated effector memory CD45RA+ cells. V was cut by 6 bases and J by 2 bases, with 8 bases left in between. The CDR3 is 12 amino acids. The V gene's germline CDR1 is SEHNR and CDR2 FQNEAQ (reference sequence). Profiling relied on immunoSEQ multiplex PCR, and the TCRdb table lists in-frame clones only, not all of them. The sample records about 2 million clones, about 94% being singletons. To note about this clone: Other DNA sequences in this sample translate to the same CDR3.

V and J are TRBV7-9 and TRBJ2-7, with no clear D. The receptor was isolated from a young man in good health. Sequencing was carried out using naive CD8+ T cells sorted from blood. The CDR3 bases are TGTGCCAGCAGTTCACTGACCTACGAGCAGTACTTC. It specifies CASSSLTYEQYF.